The subject of this entry is one TCR beta chain. Its antigen remains unknown. Via MiXCR, TCRdb re-called the 5' RACE reads, giving one row per CDR3 protein. The repertoire holds a few hundred thousand distinct CDR3 sequences, with roughly 15% as singletons. This entry is derived from a study of T-cell memory formation after mild COVID-19. Broader study findings: Mostly located in CM and EM were contracting CD4+ clones, with contracting CD8+ clones located in EMRA. Clones from the second wave (peaking day 37) had unconfirmed SARS-CoV-2 specificity. Later expanders leaned toward CD4+, whereas clones contracting from day 15 to 85 were balanced CD4/CD8.

There are 13 residues in the CDR3. Germline V gene data show CDR1 as SGHTA and CDR2 as FQGNSA. V was shortened by 4 bases and J by 1 base, with 7 bases between the two germline ends. This TCR came from a man aged 18-30 years who had mild COVID-19 (a few samples of this study predate the infection). Cell type and time point are not known. The chain carries TRBV7-2 and TRBJ2-5; D unclear. The specimen was PBMCs or a T cell subset sorted from them (not recorded which). This chain's CDR3 is CASSWTAQETQYF. DNA of the CDR3: TGTGCCAGCAGCTGGACGGCCCAAGAGACCCAGTACTTC.